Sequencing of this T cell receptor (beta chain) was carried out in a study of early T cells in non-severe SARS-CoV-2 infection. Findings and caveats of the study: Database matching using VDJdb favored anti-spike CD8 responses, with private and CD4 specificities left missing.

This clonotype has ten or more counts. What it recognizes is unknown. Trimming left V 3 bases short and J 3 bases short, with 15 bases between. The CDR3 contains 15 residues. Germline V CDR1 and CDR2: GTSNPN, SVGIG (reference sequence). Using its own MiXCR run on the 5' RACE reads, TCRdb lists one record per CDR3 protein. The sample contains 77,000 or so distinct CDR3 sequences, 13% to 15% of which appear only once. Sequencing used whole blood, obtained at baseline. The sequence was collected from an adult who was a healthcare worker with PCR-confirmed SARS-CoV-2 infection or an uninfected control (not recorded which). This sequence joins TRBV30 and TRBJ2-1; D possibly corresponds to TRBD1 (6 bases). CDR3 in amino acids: CAWSSGHRFYNEQFF. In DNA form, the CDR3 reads TGTGCCTGGAGCTCGGGACACCGGTTCTACAATGAGCAGTTCTTC.